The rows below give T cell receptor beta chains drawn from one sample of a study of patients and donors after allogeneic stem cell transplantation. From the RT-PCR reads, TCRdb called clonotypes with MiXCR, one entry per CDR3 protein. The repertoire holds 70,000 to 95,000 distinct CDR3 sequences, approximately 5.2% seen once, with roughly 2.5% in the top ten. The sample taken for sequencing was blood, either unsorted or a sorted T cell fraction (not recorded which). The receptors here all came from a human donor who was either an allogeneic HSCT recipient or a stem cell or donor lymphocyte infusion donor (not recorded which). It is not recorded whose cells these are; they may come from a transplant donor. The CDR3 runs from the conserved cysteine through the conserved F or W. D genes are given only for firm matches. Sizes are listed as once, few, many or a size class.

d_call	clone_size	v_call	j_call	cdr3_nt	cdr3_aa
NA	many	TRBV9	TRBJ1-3	TGTGCCAGCAGCCGAAACGACCACGGGGGCTCTGGAAACACCATATATTTT	CASSRNDHGGSGNTIYF
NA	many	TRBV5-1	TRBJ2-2	TGCGCCAGCAGCCCGCGACAGTCTATAACCGGGGAGCTGTTTTTT	CASSPRQSITGELFF
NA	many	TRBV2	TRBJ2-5	TGTGCCAGCACGGGGGGCGAAGAGACCCAGTACTTC	CASTGGEETQYF
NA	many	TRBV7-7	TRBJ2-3	TGTGCTAGCAGCTTCCAGGTCGGAGCCACAGATACGCAGTATTTT	CASSFQVGATDTQYF
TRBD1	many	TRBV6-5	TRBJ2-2	TGTGCCAGCAGTTACGAAATGACAGGGTACACCGGGGAGCTGTTTTTT	CASSYEMTGYTGELFF
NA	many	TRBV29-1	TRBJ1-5	TGCAGCGTTGCCGGGAATTACAATCAGCCCCAGCATTTT	CSVAGNYNQPQHF
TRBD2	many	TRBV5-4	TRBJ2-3	TGTGCCAGCAGTCATGGACTAGCGGGGAGCACAGATACGCAGTATTTT	CASSHGLAGSTDTQYF
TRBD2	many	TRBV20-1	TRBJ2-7	TGCAGTGCTAGCGGGACTAGCGGGAGCTCCGGGGCCAACTTC	CSASGTSGSSGANF
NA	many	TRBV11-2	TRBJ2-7	TGTGCCAGCAGCTTAACGTCGCCAGGGGTGTTAGGCTACGAGCAGTACTTC	CASSLTSPGVLGYEQYF
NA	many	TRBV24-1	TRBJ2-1	TGTGCCACCAGTGATTTGAAACAGGGATGGTTCTTC	CATSDLKQGWFF
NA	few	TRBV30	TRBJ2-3	TGTGCCTCTCGACTTGGGGGTATAGATACGCAGTATTTT	CASRLGGIDTQYF
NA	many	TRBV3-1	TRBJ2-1	TGTGCCAGCAGCCAAGAGGGTAACAATGAGCAGTTCTTC	CASSQEGNNEQFF
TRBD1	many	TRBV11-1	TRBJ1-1	TGTGCCAGCAGCTTAGCCCCACAGGGGGACACTGAAGCTTTCTTT	CASSLAPQGDTEAFF
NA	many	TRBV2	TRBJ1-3	TGTGCCAGCAAAATGGACAGATCGGGAAACACCATATATTTT	CASKMDRSGNTIYF
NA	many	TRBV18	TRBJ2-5	TGTGCCAGCTCACAGTACAGCGGCCAAGAGACCCAGTACTTC	CASSQYSGQETQYF
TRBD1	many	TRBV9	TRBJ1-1	TGTGCCAGCAGCGTAATAGGGACAGCCTCGCCGAACACTGAAGCTTTCTTT	CASSVIGTASPNTEAFF
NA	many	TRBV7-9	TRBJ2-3	TGTGCCAGCAGCCCTGGGACAATGGATACGCAGTATTTT	CASSPGTMDTQYF